This T cell receptor (beta chain) was documented in a study of cytomegalovirus exposure and HLA in healthy donors. Study as a whole: There were approximately 400 genotyped donors. Of these, 81% fell in the genetic ancestry cluster associated with self-reported Caucasian donors. Notes on the study in general: Productive status was seen about 87% or about 30% of the time for most TCR beta V segments in an earlier analysis.

The junction had 2 bases not matched to a gene; V was cut back by 3 bases and J by 4 bases. Germline V gene data show CDR1 as SGHNT and CDR2 as YENEEA. The CDR3 is 15 amino acids. Worth noting for this clone: Its antigen is not identified.

Amplification used 60 Vbeta primers and 13 Jbeta primers. Methods used by the authors: A follow-up analysis tallied 86 million or so unique TCR beta chains, approximately 11 million shared. Clones were read by immunoSEQ multiplex PCR, and TCRdb kept only the in-frame ones, dropping some. V, J and clone size are taken as reported in that table, and D and trimming were inferred from the DNA itself. The sample lists 150,000 to 200,000 clones, about 85% seen once, with about 0.36% in the top ten. V is TRBV11-3 and J is TRBJ2-1; 11 nucleotides match TRBD2. The specimen sequenced was PBMCs. This TCR derives from a male donor in good health and CMV-seropositive. CDR3: CASSLGLAEYNEQFF. The CDR3 DNA sequence: TGTGCCAGCAGCTTGGGACTAGCGGAATACAATGAGCAGTTCTTC. The whole variable domain, filled in from reference TRBV11-3 and TRBJ2-1, reads EAGVVQSPRYKIIEKKQPVAFWCNPISGHNTLYWYLQNLGQGPELLIRYENEEAVDDSQLPKDRFSAERLKGVDSTLKIQPAELGDSAVYLCASSLGLAEYNEQFFGPGTRLTVL.